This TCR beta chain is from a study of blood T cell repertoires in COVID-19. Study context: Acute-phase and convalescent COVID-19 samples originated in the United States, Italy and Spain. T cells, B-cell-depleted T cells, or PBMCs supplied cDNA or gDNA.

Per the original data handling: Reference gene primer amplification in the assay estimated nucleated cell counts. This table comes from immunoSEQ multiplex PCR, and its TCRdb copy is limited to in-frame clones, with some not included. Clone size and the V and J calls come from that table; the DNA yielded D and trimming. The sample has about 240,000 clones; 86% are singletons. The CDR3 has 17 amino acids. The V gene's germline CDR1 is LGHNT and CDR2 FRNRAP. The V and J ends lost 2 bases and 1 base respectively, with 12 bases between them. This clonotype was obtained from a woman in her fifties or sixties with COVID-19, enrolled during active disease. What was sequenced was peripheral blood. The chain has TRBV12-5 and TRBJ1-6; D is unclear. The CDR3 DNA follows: TGTGCTAGTGGTTTGATTGCCGGGGAGTCCTATAATTCACCCCTCCACTTT. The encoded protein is CASGLIAGESYNSPLHF.